This TCR beta chain was identified in a study of blood T cell repertoires in COVID-19 (dated by TCRdb to 2019 to 2021). Study-level background: Samples from collaborators originated in the United States, Italy and Spain and spanned both the acute and convalescent phases of COVID-19. Where available, HLA class I and class II types were taken from metadata supplied by the sample provider and were not determined by assay-based typing. The repertoires were released in a freely available public database meant as a resource for research on the immune response to SARS-CoV-2. The prospective study material was composed of cDNA or gDNA derived from T cells, B-cell-depleted T cells, or PBMCs. The sample metadata nearly always contained a de-identified subject ID, COVID-19 status, age in years and sex. Deeply sampled blood TCRbeta repertoires from subjects exposed to, actively infected with, or recovered from COVID-19 were included in the dataset. The samples were drawn from two sources: the first 160 participants of the ongoing ImmuneRACE study, and 1,200 or so subjects contributed by 6 global collaborators. What the authors observed across the whole study: The quantity of clinical and demographic metadata differed by source and by participant and was supplied without curation.

This clone was detected a few times. This receptor's antigen is unknown. No clone much larger than this one lies a single base away; base qualities are absent. TCRbeta CDR3 regions were amplified from genomic DNA using the immunoSEQ Assay, a bias-controlled multiplex PCR. From the authors' description of their analysis: The number of nucleated cells in each sample was estimated by amplification of reference gene primers within the assay. To quantify the absolute abundance of each unique TCRbeta CDR3 rearrangement, sequence reads were collapsed and filtered. For each sample, productive Simpson clonality was calculated by taking the square root of Simpson's diversity index across productive rearrangements. TCRdb mirrors the immuneACCESS table, restricted to in-frame sequences. Some clones are absent from its copies; in checked studies, under half trace to an unresolved V gene, and the reason for the others is unknown. V, J and clone size are those of that table, while D and trimming were read from the DNA. The sample profile shows over 75,000 clones; more than 70% of them were found once. The ten largest clones add up to approximately 2.9% of the sample.

The collaborating institutions used their own protocols to collect whole blood in K2EDTA tubes. For TCRbeta analysis, collaborators shipped samples as frozen whole blood, isolated PBMCs, or DNA extracted from either of those sample types. The CDR3 has 15 amino acids, counting the end cysteine and phenylalanine. Only the CDR3 part of the read is kept: 45 bases, read in frame from the first base. The V end loses 3 bases and the J end loses 2 bases, and a stretch of 14 bases separates them. CDR1 and CDR2, per the germline V gene (reference sequence), are LGHDT and YNNKEL. The receptor was derived from a woman aged 80 or over with acute or convalescent COVID-19. The material sequenced was peripheral blood. The sequence joins TRBV3-1 (or the pseudogene TRBV3-2) to TRBJ2-7; TRBD2 is a weak D gene call, 6 bases matching. The DNA sequence is as follows: TGTGCCAGCAGCCACGGGACTTACGGACCCTACGAGCAGTACTTC. Translation gives CASSHGTYGPYEQYF.